This paragraph reports one T cell receptor beta chain. Its antigen is unknown. This sample is drawn from a study of CD8 T cells in ankylosing spondylitis. Study observations and caveats: As reported, disease-linked clones showed significant enrichment in matched ankylosing spondylitis synovial fluid. Ankylosing spondylitis blood appeared to carry a characteristic TCR beta motif of roughly eight highly homologous variants.

Deletions cut 2 bases from V and 8 bases from J, with 15 bases between. CDR1 and CDR2 (germline): KGHSH, LQKENI. CDR3 length: 14 residues. Quantitative 5'-RACE with molecular barcodes generated TCR beta libraries. MiXCR was run by TCRdb on the 5' RACE reads, yielding one entry per CDR3 protein. The table shows approximately 520,000 distinct CDR3 sequences, with roughly 5.3% occurring only once. The source of this sequence is a male donor with ankylosing spondylitis. The sequenced sample consisted of blood, either unsorted or a sorted T cell fraction (not recorded which). This rearrangement joins TRBV18 to TRBJ1-1, with D possibly being TRBD1 (6 bases). The CDR3 sequence is CASSPSSLGTEAFF. CDR3 nucleotide sequence: TGTGCCAGCTCACCATCTTCACTGGGGACAGAAGCTTTCTTT.